This record concerns one T cell receptor (beta chain) sequence. Its antigen is still unknown. These data belong to a study of shared clonotypes between healthy human individuals. Overall study context: Aged 18 to 49, the donors were a couple of women and a few men. General observations from the study: The represented genetic and exposure-history diversity was limited by the small number of donors.

Data came from immunoSEQ multiplex PCR; TCRdb stores just in-frame clones and leaves some out. The sample holds around 530,000 clones, around three quarters seen once. Germline V gives CDR1 MDHEN, CDR2 SYDVKM. This CDR3 has 16 residues. Losses at the gene ends were 0 bases for V and 1 base for J; bases not matched to a gene: 5. Material for sequencing was PBMCs. The rearrangement links TRBV28 to TRBJ1-1, with TRBD1 matching 7 bases. The TCR originated in a woman between 40 and 55 years old in good health. Some clones in this sample may be carry-over from other donors' samples. CDR3 coding DNA: TGTGCCAGCAGTTTATGGGGACAGATCGAGAACACTGAAGCTTTCTTT. Amino acid sequence: CASSLWGQIENTEAFF. Full variable domain (outside the CDR3, taken from reference TRBV28 and TRBJ1-1): DVKVTQSSRYLVKRTGEKVFLECVQDMDHENMFWYRQDPGLGLRLIYFSYDVKMKEKGDIPEGYSVSREKKERFSLILESASTNQTSMYLCASSLWGQIENTEAFFGQGTRLTVV.